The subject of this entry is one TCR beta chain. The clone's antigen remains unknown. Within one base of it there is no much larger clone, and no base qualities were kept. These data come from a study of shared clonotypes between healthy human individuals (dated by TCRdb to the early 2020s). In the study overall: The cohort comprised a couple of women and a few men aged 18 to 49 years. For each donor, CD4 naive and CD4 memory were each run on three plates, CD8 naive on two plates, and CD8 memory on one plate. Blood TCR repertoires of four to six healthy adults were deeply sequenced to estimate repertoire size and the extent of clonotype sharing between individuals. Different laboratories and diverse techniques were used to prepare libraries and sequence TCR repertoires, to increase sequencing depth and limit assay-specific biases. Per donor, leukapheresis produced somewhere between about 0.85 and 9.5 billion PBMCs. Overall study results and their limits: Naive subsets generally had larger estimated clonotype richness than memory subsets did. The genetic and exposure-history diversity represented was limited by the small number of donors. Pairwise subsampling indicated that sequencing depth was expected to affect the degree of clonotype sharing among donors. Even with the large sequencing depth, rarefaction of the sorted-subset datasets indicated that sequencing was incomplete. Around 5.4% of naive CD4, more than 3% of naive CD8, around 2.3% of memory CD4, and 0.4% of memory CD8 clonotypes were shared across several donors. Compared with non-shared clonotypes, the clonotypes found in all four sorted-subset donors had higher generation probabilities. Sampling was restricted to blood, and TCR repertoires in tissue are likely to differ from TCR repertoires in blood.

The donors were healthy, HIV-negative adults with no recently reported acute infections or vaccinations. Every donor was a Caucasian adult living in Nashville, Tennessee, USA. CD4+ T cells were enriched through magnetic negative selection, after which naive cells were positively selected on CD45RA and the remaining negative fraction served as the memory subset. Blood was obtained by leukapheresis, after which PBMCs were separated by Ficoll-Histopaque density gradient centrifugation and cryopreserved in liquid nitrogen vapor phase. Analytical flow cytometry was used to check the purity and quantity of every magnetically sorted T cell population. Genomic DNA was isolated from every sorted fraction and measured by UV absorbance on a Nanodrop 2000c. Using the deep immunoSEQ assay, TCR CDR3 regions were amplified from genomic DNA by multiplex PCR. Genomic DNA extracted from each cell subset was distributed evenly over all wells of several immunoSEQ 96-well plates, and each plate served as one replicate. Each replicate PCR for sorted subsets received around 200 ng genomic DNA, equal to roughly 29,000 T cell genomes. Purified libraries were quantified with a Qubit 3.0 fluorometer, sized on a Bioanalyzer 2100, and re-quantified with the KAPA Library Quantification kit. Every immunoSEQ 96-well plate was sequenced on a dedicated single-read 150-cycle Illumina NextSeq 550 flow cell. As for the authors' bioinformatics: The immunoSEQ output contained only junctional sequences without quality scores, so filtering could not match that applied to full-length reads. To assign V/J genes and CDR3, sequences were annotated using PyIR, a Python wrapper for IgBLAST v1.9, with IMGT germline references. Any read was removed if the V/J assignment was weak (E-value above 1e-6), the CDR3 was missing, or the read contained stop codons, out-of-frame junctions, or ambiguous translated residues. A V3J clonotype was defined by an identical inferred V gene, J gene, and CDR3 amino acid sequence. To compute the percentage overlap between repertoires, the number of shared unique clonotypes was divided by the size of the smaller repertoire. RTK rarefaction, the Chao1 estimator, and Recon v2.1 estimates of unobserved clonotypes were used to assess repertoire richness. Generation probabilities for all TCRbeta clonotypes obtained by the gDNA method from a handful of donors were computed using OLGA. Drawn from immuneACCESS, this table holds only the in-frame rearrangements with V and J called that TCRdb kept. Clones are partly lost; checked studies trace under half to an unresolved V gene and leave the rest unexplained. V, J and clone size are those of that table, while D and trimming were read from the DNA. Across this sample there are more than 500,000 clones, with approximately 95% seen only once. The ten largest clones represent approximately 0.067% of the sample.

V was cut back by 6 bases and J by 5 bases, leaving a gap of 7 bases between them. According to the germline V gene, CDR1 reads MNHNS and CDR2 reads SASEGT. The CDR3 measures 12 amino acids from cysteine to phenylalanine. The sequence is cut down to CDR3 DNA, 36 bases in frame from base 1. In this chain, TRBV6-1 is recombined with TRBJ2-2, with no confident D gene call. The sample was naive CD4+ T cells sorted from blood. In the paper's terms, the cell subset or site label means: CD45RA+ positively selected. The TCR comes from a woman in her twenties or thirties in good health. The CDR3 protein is CASSLKTGELFF. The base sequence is TGTGCCAGCAGCTTAAAAACCGGGGAGCTGTTTTTT.